This is a list of T cell receptor beta chains from one sample in a study of cytomegalovirus exposure and HLA in healthy donors. Sequenced by immunoSEQ multiplex PCR; TCRdb stores in-frame clones only, minus some. In the table there are 190,000 or so clones, around 79% of which are singletons. Sequencing was performed on PBMCs. These receptors came from a male donor in good health and CMV-seropositive. Each CDR3 is given with its conserved first and last residue. The D gene is left open where the match is weak. Some rows have no size entry. The others give once, few or many, or a class for an expanded clone.

D,size,V,J,DNA,CDR3
TRBD2,NA,TRBV9,TRBJ2-3,TGTGCCAGCAGTAGGACTAGCGGGGGTGTAGATACGCAGTATTTT,CASSRTSGGVDTQYF
NA,NA,TRBV28,TRBJ1-3,TGTGCCACCGCAGCCCCAGGATCTGGAAACACCATATATTTT,CATAAPGSGNTIYF
TRBD2,NA,TRBV11-2,TRBJ2-5,TGTGCCAGCAGCTTAGATGGACTAGCGGGAGAGAGGATCCAAGAGACCCAGTACTTC,CASSLDGLAGERIQETQYF
NA,NA,TRBV29-1,TRBJ2-7,TGCAGCGTTGCTTCGGGCGAGCAGTACTTC,CSVASGEQYF
TRBD1,NA,TRBV6-5,TRBJ1-5,TGTGCCAGCAGGTCATCGACAGGGGATTTTCAGCCCCAGCATTTT,CASRSSTGDFQPQHF
NA,NA,TRBV19,TRBJ1-5,TGTGCCAGTACACCCTATAGCAATCAGCCCCAGCATTTT,CASTPYSNQPQHF
NA,few,TRBV6-5,TRBJ2-1,TGTGCCAGCACCGGAGGAGGTCGGGTTCAGCAGTTCTTC,CASTGGGRVQQFF
TRBD2,once,TRBV5-1,TRBJ2-7,TGCGCCAGCAGCTTGACCGGGGCCGGGAGGGAGCAGTACTTC,CASSLTGAGREQYF
NA,few,TRBV9,TRBJ2-5,TGTGCCAGCAGCGTAGGCCCCCTAGGCCAAGAGACCCAGTACTTC,CASSVGPLGQETQYF
NA,NA,TRBV9,TRBJ1-5,TGTGCCAGCAGCGTAGGGGGAGGTCAGCCCCAGCATTTT,CASSVGGGQPQHF
NA,NA,TRBV29-1,TRBJ2-7,TGCAGCGTTGAAGGTTGGGCAGGGTCATCCTACGAGCAGTACTTC,CSVEGWAGSSYEQYF
TRBD2,NA,TRBV7-9,TRBJ2-2,TGTGCCAGCAGCGTTAGACTAGCGGCCGGGGAGCTGTTTTTT,CASSVRLAAGELFF
TRBD1,once,TRBV6-6,TRBJ1-1,TGTGCCAGCAGTGACATAATGACAGGGACTGAAGCTTTCTTT,CASSDIMTGTEAFF
TRBD1,NA,TRBV23-1,TRBJ1-2,TGCGCCAGCAGTCAAATCGGAGGGGTGGGACAGGGGTTTGCTGGCTACACCTTC,CASSQIGGVGQGFAGYTF
NA,NA,TRBV11-3,TRBJ2-1,TGTGCCAGCAGCTTAGATAGTGAGCAGTTCTTC,CASSLDSEQFF
NA,NA,TRBV9,TRBJ1-4,TGTGCCAGCAGCGTCTACACAGGGACGGGAGAAAAACTGTTTTTT,CASSVYTGTGEKLFF
NA,NA,TRBV10-3,TRBJ2-1,TGTGCCATCAAAGACCAGAACGCACTAGTTTACAATGAGCAGTTCTTC,CAIKDQNALVYNEQFF
NA,NA,TRBV19,TRBJ1-5,TGTGCCAGTAAGGGTGGGGCGGGAAATCAGCCCCAGCATTTT,CASKGGAGNQPQHF
TRBD1,NA,TRBV7-2,TRBJ1-2,TGTGCCAGCAGCTTGACCGGGACAGGGGATGGCTACACCTTC,CASSLTGTGDGYTF
NA,NA,TRBV11-2,TRBJ1-1,TGTGCCAGCAGCTTACTTCCAGGGACTGAAGCTTTCTTT,CASSLLPGTEAFF
TRBD1,NA,TRBV19,TRBJ1-2,TGTGCCAGCAACGACAGGGGAAGGTACGGAGGCTACACCTTC,CASNDRGRYGGYTF
TRBD1,few,TRBV27,TRBJ2-7,TGTGCCAGCAGTTTTACCGGGACAGGGGCGTACGAGCAGTACTTC,CASSFTGTGAYEQYF
NA,NA,TRBV11-1,TRBJ1-6,TGTGCCAGCAGCCCTGAGCGAGTCCGGTCACCCCTCCACTTT,CASSPERVRSPLHF
TRBD1,NA,TRBV14,TRBJ2-7,TGTGCCAGCAGCCGCGTTGGACAGGGAGGAGGTGACGAGCAGTACTTC,CASSRVGQGGGDEQYF
NA,NA,TRBV6-1,TRBJ1-6,TGTGCCAGCAGTGAATCGACATCTATTTTCGGTTCACCCCTCCACTTT,CASSESTSIFGSPLHF
TRBD2,few,TRBV5-4,TRBJ2-3,TGTGCCAGCAGCCTCGGGACTAGCGGGGGGTTGGATACGCAGTATTTT,CASSLGTSGGLDTQYF
NA,few,TRBV28,TRBJ1-3,TGTGCCAGCAGTTTGAGGGGAAACACCATATATTTT,CASSLRGNTIYF
NA,NA,TRBV30,TRBJ1-4,TGTGCCTGGAGAAGAGGGAATGAAAAACTGTTTTTT,CAWRRGNEKLFF
NA,NA,TRBV4-1,TRBJ2-1,TGCGCCAGCAGCCAAGATCCTACGTACAATGAGCAGTTCTTC,CASSQDPTYNEQFF
NA,NA,TRBV4-1,TRBJ1-6,TGCGCCAGCAGCCACGGAGATTCACCCCTCCACTTT,CASSHGDSPLHF
TRBD2,NA,TRBV11-2,TRBJ2-3,TGTGCCAGCACCCCTCCGGGACTACCGCCAGATACGCAGTATTTT,CASTPPGLPPDTQYF
NA,NA,TRBV7-2,TRBJ2-1,TGTGCCAGCAGCTTAGGAGCCCTCTCGTCTGGCAATGAGCAGTTCTTC,CASSLGALSSGNEQFF
NA,NA,TRBV6-6,TRBJ1-5,TGTGCCAGCCACGGTAGCAATCAGCCCCAGCATTTT,CASHGSNQPQHF
NA,NA,TRBV19,TRBJ2-5,TGTGCCAGTAGTGCGTACCAAGAGACCCAGTACTTC,CASSAYQETQYF
NA,NA,TRBV5-1,TRBJ1-1,TGCGCCAGCAGCTATACAGGGAATGAAGCTTTCTTT,CASSYTGNEAFF
NA,NA,TRBV6-8,TRBJ2-3,TGTGCCAGCCCCGCAGATACGCAGTATTTT,CASPADTQYF
NA,NA,TRBV7-2,TRBJ2-3,TGTGCCAGCACCTGGCACAGGTCCGGAGATACGCAGTATTTT,CASTWHRSGDTQYF
TRBD1,NA,TRBV18,TRBJ2-7,TGTGCCAGCTCACCATATGGCAGGGGGACAACGGGCTACGAGCAGTACTTC,CASSPYGRGTTGYEQYF
TRBD1,few,TRBV29-1,TRBJ1-4,TGCAGCGTTGGGATAGGGGGCGTTGAAAAACTGTTTTTT,CSVGIGGVEKLFF
NA,NA,TRBV18,TRBJ1-2,TGTGCCAGCTCACCCGACAGAAACTATGGCTACACCTTC,CASSPDRNYGYTF
NA,NA,TRBV5-6,TRBJ2-1,TGTGCCAGCAGCTTGCTCAGGGCCTACAATGAGCAGTTCTTC,CASSLLRAYNEQFF
TRBD1,NA,TRBV5-1,TRBJ1-2,TGCGCCAGCAGCTTGTTCGACAGGGACTATGGCTACACCTTC,CASSLFDRDYGYTF
NA,few,TRBV19,TRBJ2-2,TGTGCCAGTAGTGTCCAGGGGAACACCGGGGAGCTGTTTTTT,CASSVQGNTGELFF
TRBD2,few,TRBV5-1,TRBJ2-5,TGCGCCAGCTACAGGGGCACAGGAGCGGGGGGCATGGAGACCCAGTACTTC,CASYRGTGAGGMETQYF
NA,NA,TRBV18,TRBJ2-7,TGTGCCAGCTCACCAACAGGGAACGAGCAGTACTTC,CASSPTGNEQYF
NA,NA,TRBV6-5,TRBJ1-2,TGTGCCAGCGTATACAGGGCGGGCTTCTATGGCTACACCTTC,CASVYRAGFYGYTF
NA,NA,TRBV7-2,TRBJ1-2,TGTGCCAGCAGCTATACACAGGGCTGGAACTATGGCTACACCTTC,CASSYTQGWNYGYTF
TRBD1,NA,TRBV7-2,TRBJ1-1,TGTGCCAGCAGTCATCTCGGACAGGGCAACACTGAAGCTTTCTTT,CASSHLGQGNTEAFF
NA,NA,TRBV29-1,TRBJ2-7,TGCAGCGTTGAAAACCCGGGCGAGCAGTACTTC,CSVENPGEQYF
TRBD2,NA,TRBV7-9,TRBJ2-2,TGTGCCAGCAGCTTGGGCGGGAGGAACACCGGGGAGCTGTTTTTT,CASSLGGRNTGELFF
NA,NA,TRBV14,TRBJ2-7,TGTGCCAGCAGCCAAGACCCGGAGAGCTCCTACGAGCAGTACTTC,CASSQDPESSYEQYF
NA,once,TRBV5-1,TRBJ2-5,TGCGCCAGCAGCGTGGACAGCCAAGAGACCCAGTACTTC,CASSVDSQETQYF
TRBD1,NA,TRBV6-1,TRBJ1-2,TGTGCCAGCATCCGAGGACAAGGGGGCAGTGGCTACACCTTC,CASIRGQGGSGYTF
NA,NA,TRBV9,TRBJ2-1,TGTGCCAGCACCAACGGACCGGGAACCTACAATGAGCAGTTCTTC,CASTNGPGTYNEQFF
TRBD1,NA,TRBV19,TRBJ1-2,TGTGCCAGTAGTCCAATAACAGGGGGCAACTATGGCTACACCTTC,CASSPITGGNYGYTF